This entry lists 5 T cell receptor beta chains sequenced from one sample in a study of blood T cell repertoires in COVID-19. The protocol was immunoSEQ multiplex PCR, while the TCRdb copy is restricted to in-frame clones and leaves out a portion. The sample shows roughly 120,000 clones, around 80% of them seen only once. Sequenced material: peripheral blood. The receptors stem from a man between 65 and 85 years old with acute or convalescent COVID-19.

DNA of the CDR3: TGTGCCAGCAGTCCGACAGGGGCACGAACAGATACGCAGTATTTT. Its translation: CASSPTGARTDTQYF. V usage is TRBV27 and J usage is TRBJ2-3, with 8 positions matching TRBD1. The germline V gene encodes CDR1 MNHEY and CDR2 SMNVEV (reference sequence). The V gene end was trimmed by 5 bases and the J gene end by 3 bases; junction bases not matched to a gene: 7. The CDR3 length is 15 residues.

The V and J genes are TRBV5-1 and TRBJ2-4; 7 bases align to TRBD2. Per germline, CDR1 SGHRS and CDR2 YFSETQ. The CDR3 sequence is 13 residues long. V dropped 8 bases and J dropped 6; count of bases not matched to a gene: 8. This chain's CDR3 is CASMGGTGNIQYF. In DNA, the CDR3 is TGCGCCAGTATGGGAGGGACGGGAAACATTCAGTACTTC.

V gene TRBV3-1 (or the pseudogene TRBV3-2) combines with J gene TRBJ2-5; 7 positions agree with TRBD2. The ends lost 0 bases at V and 5 bases at J; junction bases unmatched: 9. Germline V gene data show CDR1 as LGHDT and CDR2 as YNNKEL (reference sequence). The CDR3 extends over 16 amino acids. CDR3 residues: CASSQEAGGRLETQYF. CDR3 DNA: TGTGCCAGCAGCCAAGAGGCCGGGGGGAGGTTGGAGACCCAGTACTTC.

This chain connects TRBV27 to TRBJ2-1; 9 bases align to TRBD2. V gave up 6 bases and J gave up 0 bases; unmatched junction bases: 3. Germline values: CDR1 MNHEY, CDR2 SMNVEV (reference sequence). The CDR3 consists of 15 residues. The CDR3 region has the DNA TGTGCCAGCAGCTTTAGCGGGAGCTCCTACAATGAGCAGTTCTTC. This codes for CASSFSGSSYNEQFF.

The V gene is TRBV29-1, the J gene TRBJ1-1; 9 bases map to TRBD1. Germline V gene sequence: CDR1 SQVTM, CDR2 ANQGSEA. This CDR3 has 16 amino acids. The V and J ends lost 7 bases and 5 bases, in that order; junction bases with no gene match: 17. In DNA, the CDR3 is TGCAGCGGCCGTATGGCAGGACAGGGGAGAAAGACTGAAGCTTTCTTT. It codes for CSGRMAGQGRKTEAFF.